Sequencing of this T cell receptor beta chain was carried out in a study of blood T cell repertoires in COVID-19 (dated by TCRdb to the early 2020s). With regard to the full study: Collaborator samples came from the United States, Italy and Spain and covered acute and convalescent phases of COVID-19. Deeply sampled blood TCRbeta repertoires from subjects exposed to, actively infected with, or recovered from COVID-19 were included in the dataset. Samples came from the ongoing ImmuneRACE study (first 160 participants) plus 1,254 subjects from 6 global collaborators. The prospective study material was composed of cDNA or gDNA derived from T cells, B-cell-depleted T cells, or PBMCs. The repertoires were released in a freely available public database intended as a resource for research on the immune response to SARS-CoV-2. A de-identified subject ID, COVID-19 status, age in years and sex were almost always included in the sample metadata. Where HLA class I and class II types were available, the types were taken from metadata supplied by the sample provider, not from assay-based typing. Overall study results and their limits: The amount of clinical and demographic metadata varied by source and participant and was provided uncurated.

Germline trimming amounts to 6 bases on V and 2 bases on J, with 11 as the count of junction bases outside the gene matches. Reading the germline V gene gives CDR1 SGDLS and CDR2 YYNGEE. From the cysteine through the phenylalanine, the CDR3 covers 16 amino acids. Only the CDR3 part of the read is kept: 48 bases, read in frame from the first base. TCRbeta CDR3 regions were amplified from genomic DNA by means of the immunoSEQ Assay, a bias-controlled multiplex PCR. Per the authors' processing: Nucleated cell counts per sample were estimated from amplification of reference gene primers within the assay. To quantify the absolute abundance of each unique TCRbeta CDR3 rearrangement, sequence reads were collapsed and filtered. Productive Simpson clonality was computed per sample as the square root of Simpson's diversity index over productive rearrangements. The table was pulled from immuneACCESS by TCRdb, which kept in-frame rearrangements only. Such tables lose some clones; where checked, under half of the loss comes from unresolved V genes, and the rest has no known cause. The V and J calls and the clone size are those of that table, but D and trimming were determined from the DNA. This sample lists approximately 250,000 clones; around nine tenths were detected once. The top ten hold around 8.8% of the sample.

The collaborating institutions used their own protocols to collect whole blood in K2EDTA tubes. For TCRbeta analysis, collaborators shipped samples in one of three forms: frozen whole blood, isolated PBMCs, or DNA extracted from either of those sample types. Concerning this clone itself: Which antigen it targets is not known. No base quality information exists; no much larger clone differs at one position.

The TCR comes from a man aged 35-49 years with active or convalescent COVID-19. Sequenced input: peripheral blood. The chain joins TRBV9 to TRBJ1-1, with TRBD1 matching 9 junction bases. The bases read TGTGCCAGCACCGGAGTTGGACAGGGGATTAACACTGAAGCTTTCTTT. It translates as CASTGVGQGINTEAFF. With all but the CDR3 taken from the reference TRBV9 and TRBJ1-1 genes, the full variable domain is: DSGVTQTPKHLITATGQRVTLRCSPRSGDLSVYWYQQSLDQGLQFLIQYYNGEERAKGNILERFSAQQFPDLHSELNLSSLELGDSALYFCASTGVGQGINTEAFFGQGTRLTVV.